The sequence of this TCR beta chain was determined in a study of T cell repertoires in cytomegalovirus infection. At the level of the study: The public TCR beta signatures pointed to both CMV infection and matching HLA type.

TCRdb called the reads again in MiXCR, with one record for every CDR3 protein. In the table there are roughly 150,000 distinct CDR3 sequences, 17% of which are singletons. This clonotype was seen only a few times. The antigen is undetermined. Regarding the study as a whole: Across the ex vivo response, the dominant clonotypes were HLA-C-restricted CMV-specific TCR beta clonotypes. Public TCR beta family frequency separated CMV-and-HLA carriers, including in an independent cohort.

Germline CDR1 is SGHVS and CDR2 is FQNEAQ. The CDR3 has 14 residues. Trimming cost V 1 base and J 9 bases; bases outside gene matches: 6. This chain joins TRBV7-8 and TRBJ2-4; the match to TRBD1 covers 7 bases. The clonotype originates from a human donor in good health (CMV status not recorded). Some clones in this sample may be carry-over from other donors' samples. Material for sequencing was CD8+ T cells from PBMCs. The CDR3 DNA sequence: TGTGCCAGCAGCTTAGTTTCGGCAGGGGGCATTCAGTACTTC. Its protein product is CASSLVSAGGIQYF.